The 32 T cell receptor beta chains below all came from one sample that was sequenced in a study of T-cell reconstitution after alpha-beta-depleted transplantation in children. A library of TCRbeta sequences, prepared with unique molecular identifiers, was generated. Each CDR3 protein is one row after TCRdb ran MiXCR on the PCR reads. The sample has about 400,000 distinct CDR3 sequences, around 20% seen once. Material: PBMCs from the stem cell graft donor, obtained from the stem cell graft. Receptor source: a human donor who donated a stem cell graft to a child with acute myeloid leukemia.

This clonotype was counted many times. This rearrangement joins TRBV20-1 to TRBJ2-5; D possibly uses TRBD1 or TRBD2 (5 bases each). V lost 5 bases to trimming and J lost 1 base, with 11 bases between them. CDR3 length: 13 amino acids. The germline V gene has CDR1 DFQATT and CDR2 SNEGSKA (reference sequence). The CDR3 region is CSADTGAQETQYF. CDR3 DNA: TGCAGTGCTGACACCGGGGCCCAAGAGACCCAGTACTTC.

The V call is TRBV11-1, the J call TRBJ2-3, with 8 positions matching TRBD1. The CDR3 has 18 residues. After removal of 2 bases from V and 2 bases from J, the junction contained 12 bases not matched to a gene. Looked up from germline, CDR1 is SGHAT and CDR2 is FQDESV (reference sequence). The CDR3, as DNA: TGTGCCAGCAGCTTAAGACAGGGGATCGGTAGGATCACAGATACGCAGTATTTT. It codes for CASSLRQGIGRITDTQYF.

This clonotype came up many times. This chain uses TRBV29-1 with TRBJ2-7, with 11 bases matching TRBD2. V dropped 4 bases and J dropped 2; count of bases not matched to a gene: 16. Germline V gene lookup returns CDR1 SQVTM and CDR2 ANQGSEA. The CDR3 spans 18 residues. The CDR3 coding sequence is TGCAGCGTTGCCATCTCCGGGACTAGCGGCACTTATCCCTACGAGCAGTACTTC. This encodes CSVAISGTSGTYPYEQYF.

CDR3 amino acids: CASSETQNQPQHF. Written as DNA, the CDR3 is TGTGCCAGCAGTGAAACGCAGAATCAGCCCCAGCATTTT. This chain joins TRBV2 and TRBJ1-5; no definite D call. This CDR3 comprises 13 residues. Trimming shortened V by 2 bases and J by 4 bases, and 6 bases separated the two germline ends. Germline CDR1 SNHLY, CDR2 FYNNEI.

The chain uses TRBV28 and TRBJ2-1; 7 nucleotides agree with TRBD2. The V gene end was trimmed by 3 bases and the J gene end by 8 bases; junction bases not matched to a gene: 7. Looked up from germline, CDR1 is MDHEN and CDR2 is SYDVKM. This CDR3 is built from 14 residues. The CDR3 DNA is TGTGCCAGCAGTTTGCTGGCGGGAGTATATGAGCAGTTCTTC. Translated, it gives CASSLLAGVYEQFF.

The chain is built from TRBV5-1 and TRBJ2-3; TRBD2 matches at 9 bases. CDR3 length equals 13 residues. Per the germline V gene, CDR1 is SGHRS and CDR2 is YFSETQ. Germline trimming cut 6 bases from V and 6 bases from J; bases unmatched to any gene: 5. In DNA, the CDR3 is TGCGCCAGCATCCCAACTAGCGGGGATACGCAGTATTTT. This translates into CASIPTSGDTQYF.

This clonotype was counted a few times. The genes are TRBV9 and TRBJ2-3, with D possibly being TRBD2 (6 bases). The CDR3 consists of 17 residues. V lost 4 bases and J 7 bases, leaving 25 bases between the germline ends. Looked up from germline, CDR1 is SGDLS and CDR2 is YYNGEE. CDR3 coding DNA: TGTGCCAGCAGCCCCAGCCCGGGACTCCGAGGAGCCTATACGCAGTATTTT. This codes for CASSPSPGLRGAYTQYF.

This rearrangement joins TRBV2 to TRBJ2-1; D is ambiguous. This CDR3 contains 15 residues. V was pared by 3 bases and J by 0 bases, with 9 bases between. Germline CDR1 and CDR2: SNHLY and FYNNEI. CDR3 residues: CASSDTPSSYNEQFF. CDR3 DNA: TGTGCCAGCAGTGACACTCCGAGCTCCTACAATGAGCAGTTCTTC.

The rearrangement uses TRBV12-3 or TRBV12-4 and TRBJ2-2; 9 bases map to TRBD1. This CDR3 comprises 15 residues. The V segment lost 5 bases and the J segment 4 bases; nucleotides outside the gene matches: 5. The CDR3: CASSLTGGFTGELFF. Written as DNA, the CDR3 is TGTGCCAGCAGTCTAACAGGGGGCTTCACCGGGGAGCTGTTTTTT.

This clonotype occurred many times. This chain joins TRBV20-1 and TRBJ1-2; D ambiguous. V lost 2 bases and J lost 6, with 7 bases in between. Germline values: CDR1 DFQATT, CDR2 SNEGSKA (reference sequence). The CDR3 runs 11 residues. This CDR3 reads CSARQRDGYTF. The CDR3 nucleotides are TGCAGTGCTAGACAGCGAGATGGCTACACCTTC.

This clonotype was detected many times. The chain carries TRBV29-1 and TRBJ2-7; D uncertain. Trimming left V 0 bases short and J 9 bases short, with 9 bases between. Germline V gives CDR1 SQVTM, CDR2 ANQGSEA. The CDR3 consists of 11 residues. DNA of the CDR3: TGCAGCGTTGAAGAGTTGTCAGGGCAGTACTTC. Its protein is CSVEELSGQYF.

The chain employs TRBV15 and TRBJ2-7, with 9 bases matching TRBD1. This CDR3 contains 15 residues. The trim removed 0 bases at V and 3 bases at J, leaving 3 bases unmatched. Germline V gene sequence: CDR1 LNHNV, CDR2 YYDKDF (reference sequence). CDR3 amino acids: CATSRDGGQGYEQYF. Here the CDR3 DNA reads TGTGCCACCAGCAGAGATGGGGGACAGGGCTACGAGCAGTACTTC.

The sample holds many counts of this clonotype. The chain couples TRBV24-1 to TRBJ2-1; the match to TRBD2 covers 7 bases. Unmatched junction bases numbered 4, after V lost 3 bases and J lost 0 bases. The CDR3 extends over 16 amino acids. CDR1 is KGHDR, CDR2 SFDVKD, per germline. CDR3 DNA: TGTGCCACCAGTGATGCTAGCGGTAGCTCCTACAATGAGCAGTTCTTC. Translating it yields CATSDASGSSYNEQFF.

The chain recombines TRBV7-9 with TRBJ2-4, with D perhaps TRBD2 (6 bases). The germline V gene has CDR1 SEHNR and CDR2 FQNEAQ (reference sequence). The CDR3 spans 14 residues. Trimming removed 5 bases at V and 5 bases at J, with 13 bases between. CDR3 amino acids: CASSGTAEENIQYF. CDR3 DNA: TGTGCCAGCAGCGGGACTGCGGAGGAAAACATTCAGTACTTC. Together with reference TRBV7-9 and TRBJ2-4, the CDR3 gives the full variable domain: DTGVSQNPRHKITKRGQNVTFRCDPISEHNRLYWYRQTLGQGPEFLTYFQNEAQLEKSRLLSDRFSAERPKGSFSTLEIQRTEQGDSAMYLCASSGTAEENIQYFGAGTRLSVL.

This clonotype was detected a few times. The gene calls are TRBV5-1 and TRBJ2-2, with 8 positions matching TRBD2. V was pared by 0 bases and J by 5 bases, with 6 bases of the junction left unmatched. Per the germline V gene, CDR1 is SGHRS and CDR2 is YFSETQ. CDR3 length equals 16 residues. CDR3 in amino acids: CASSLVGTRETGELFF. CDR3 nucleotide sequence: TGCGCCAGCAGCTTGGTTGGGACTAGGGAGACCGGGGAGCTGTTTTTT. Filled out from reference TRBV5-1 and TRBJ2-2, the complete variable domain reads KAGVTQTPRYLIKTRGQQVTLSCSPISGHRSVSWYQQTPGQGLQFLFEYFSETQRNKGNFPGRFSGRQFSNSRSEMNVSTLELGDSALYLCASSLVGTRETGELFFGEGSRLTVL.

This clonotype has a count of ten or more. The rearrangement joins TRBV20-1 to TRBJ1-3; no reliable D call. In germline, CDR1 is DFQATT, CDR2 SNEGSKA (reference sequence). V shed 6 bases and J shed 0 bases, with 9 bases lying between them. The CDR3 sequence is 13 residues long. CDR3 DNA sequence: TGCAGTGCGAGGGTGCACTCTGGAAACACCATATATTTT. Translated: CSARVHSGNTIYF.

This chain connects TRBV6-2 or TRBV6-3 to TRBJ2-1; 10 nucleotides agree with TRBD2. Germline CDR1 reads MNHEY; CDR2 reads SVGEGT. The CDR3 spans 16 residues. Trimming took 5 bases from V and 5 from J; bases not matched to a gene: 9. The CDR3 region is CASSHGLAVIDNEQFF. Here the CDR3 DNA reads TGTGCCAGCAGTCACGGACTAGCGGTCATTGACAATGAGCAGTTCTTC.

Ten or more counts support this clonotype. V gene TRBV5-1 combines with J gene TRBJ1-2; D is possibly TRBD1 (6 bases). This CDR3 region has 12 residues. V was cut by 4 bases and J by 5 bases, with 9 bases left in between. CDR1 and CDR2 (germline): SGHRS, YFSETQ. Here the CDR3 reads CASSQGKYGYTF. The CDR3 DNA reads as TGCGCCAGCAGCCAGGGGAAGTATGGCTACACCTTC.

Comment on this clonotype: This could be a read error, since a much larger clone is one nucleotide away. This chain links TRBV5-6 with TRBJ2-1, with D uncertain. The CDR3 runs 13 residues. With 4 bases removed from V and 10 bases from J, the gap between germline ends came to 15 bases. Germline CDR1 and CDR2: SGHDT and YYEEEE. CDR3 region: CASSPRTPYEQFF. The CDR3 nucleotides read TGTGCCAGCAGCCCACGGACCCCCTACGAGCAGTTCTTC.

The sample holds many counts of this clonotype. This chain joins TRBV5-1 and TRBJ2-1; no definite D call. The germline V gene has CDR1 SGHRS and CDR2 YFSETQ. The CDR3 sequence is 15 residues long. V lost 5 bases and J lost 0, with 12 bases in between. This CDR3 is CASSRVADSYNEQFF. CDR3 coding DNA: TGCGCCAGCAGTCGAGTTGCTGACTCCTACAATGAGCAGTTCTTC.

This chain links TRBV4-2 with TRBJ1-5, with D perhaps matching TRBD1 (5 bases). Germline V lookup: CDR1 LGHNA, CDR2 YNFKEQ. The V gene lost 1 base and the J gene lost 7 bases, with 17 bases spanning the gap. The CDR3 sequence is 16 residues long. The CDR3 loop is CASSQGQNTRGQPQHF. The CDR3 DNA follows: TGTGCCAGCAGCCAAGGGCAGAATACGAGGGGACAGCCCCAGCATTTT.

At least ten counts were recorded for this clonotype. The chain is built from TRBV6-5 and TRBJ2-1, with D uncertain. Trimming removed 6 bases from V and 0 bases from J, with 15 bases in between. The CDR3 runs to 16 residues. The germline V gene has CDR1 MNHEY and CDR2 SVGAGI. CDR3 sequence: CASSSWSRSSYNEQFF. CDR3 nucleotides: TGTGCCAGCAGCTCCTGGAGCAGATCCTCCTACAATGAGCAGTTCTTC.

The CDR3 protein is CASSQTNYGYTF. DNA of the CDR3: TGTGCCAGCAGTCAGACAAACTATGGCTACACCTTC. V and J are TRBV12-3 or TRBV12-4 and TRBJ1-2; D gene uncertain. V lost 5 bases to trimming and J lost 2 bases, with 6 bases between them. The CDR3 covers 12 residues.

This clonotype was recorded a few times. CDR3: CSARDWDVTEPTDTQYF. The CDR3 DNA reads as TGCAGTGCTAGAGATTGGGATGTGACGGAACCCACAGATACGCAGTATTTT. The chain employs TRBV20-1 and TRBJ2-3; D is uncertain. The CDR3 has 17 residues. Germline V lookup: CDR1 DFQATT, CDR2 SNEGSKA (reference sequence). The V end was cut by 0 bases, the J end by 2 bases, with 18 bases between.

The chain carries TRBV6-2 or TRBV6-3 and TRBJ1-5, with D possibly being TRBD1 (5 bases). Trimming stripped 5 bases from V and 2 bases from J, with 10 bases between. There are 14 residues in the CDR3. CDR1 and CDR2 (germline): MNHEY, SVGEGT. CDR3 in amino acids: CASSPGYGNQPQHF. The CDR3 nucleotides read TGTGCCAGCAGTCCAGGGTATGGCAATCAGCCCCAGCATTTT.

This clonotype has at least ten counts. This chain uses TRBV7-2 with TRBJ2-1, with 9 bases that match TRBD2. Losses at the gene ends were 5 bases for V and 5 bases for J; bases not matched to a gene: 7. The germline V gene has CDR1 SGHTA and CDR2 FQGNSA. The CDR3 covers 15 residues. CDR3 amino acids: CASSLGTSLNNEQFF. The CDR3, as DNA: TGTGCCAGCAGCCTAGGGACTAGCCTGAACAATGAGCAGTTCTTC. The whole variable domain, remainder taken from reference TRBV7-2 and TRBJ2-1, is GAGVSQSPSNKVTEKGKDVELRCDPISGHTALYWYRQSLGQGLEFLIYFQGNSAPDKSGLPSDRFSAERTGGSVSTLTIQRTQQEDSAVYLCASSLGTSLNNEQFFGPGTRLTVL.

This clonotype was counted a few times. V and J are TRBV20-1 and TRBJ2-5; D is undetermined. Deletions cut 3 bases from V and 4 bases from J, with 9 bases between. This CDR3 spans 12 amino acids. The germline gives CDR1 DFQATT, CDR2 SNEGSKA (reference sequence). In DNA form, the CDR3 reads TGCAGTGCTAGGATGGGTGTAGAGACCCAGTACTTC. Translating gives CSARMGVETQYF.

The chain joins TRBV24-1 to TRBJ2-5; 11 positions agree with TRBD2. With V trimmed by 3 bases and J by 5 bases, 4 bases remained unmatched. This CDR3 spans 15 amino acids. CDR1 is KGHDR, CDR2 SFDVKD, per germline. CDR3 residues: CATSDRTSGLETQYF. CDR3 nucleotides: TGTGCCACCAGTGATAGGACTAGCGGGCTGGAGACCCAGTACTTC.

The rearrangement links TRBV4-3 to TRBJ2-7; D perhaps matches TRBD1 (5 bases). CDR1 and CDR2 from the germline V gene are LGHNA and YSLEER. The CDR3 is made up of 17 amino acids. The V and J ends lost 0 bases and 0 bases respectively, with 15 bases between them. Here the CDR3 DNA reads TGCGCCAGCAGCCAAGATGCTGTAGGGGTGGGCTCCTACGAGCAGTACTTC. It is translated as CASSQDAVGVGSYEQYF.

At least ten counts were recorded for this clonotype. This chain connects TRBV12-3 or TRBV12-4 to TRBJ2-7, with D unresolved. V was trimmed by 1 base and J by 1 base, leaving 5 bases between them. This CDR3 is built from 13 residues. The CDR3 DNA is TGTGCCAGCAGTTTAGGAATATCCTACGAGCAGTACTTC. This gives the protein CASSLGISYEQYF.

The chain links TRBV2 to TRBJ2-7; the D call may be TRBD1 or TRBD2 (5 bases each). Between the trimmed V and J ends, which lost 8 bases and 0 bases, there was a span of 17 bases. The CDR3 totals 15 residues. Germline V gives CDR1 SNHLY, CDR2 FYNNEI. CDR3 DNA: TGTGCCAGCCAGGCCGGGACCAGTTCCTCCTACGAGCAGTACTTC. Encoded protein: CASQAGTSSSYEQYF. Together with reference TRBV2 and TRBJ2-7, the CDR3 gives the full variable domain: EPEVTQTPSHQVTQMGQEVILRCVPISNHLYFYWYRQILGQKVEFLVSFYNNEISEKSEIFDDQFSVERPDGSNFTLKIRSTKLEDSAMYFCASQAGTSSSYEQYFGPGTRLTVT.

The chain joins TRBV7-2 to TRBJ1-2; 8 bases agree with TRBD1. V lost 5 bases to trimming and J lost 6 bases; unmatched junction nucleotides: 8. Germline values: CDR1 SGHTA, CDR2 FQGNSA. The length of the CDR3 is 14 residues. The CDR3 reads CASSRPQGAHGYTF. DNA of the CDR3: TGTGCCAGCAGCCGACCCCAGGGGGCCCATGGCTACACCTTC.